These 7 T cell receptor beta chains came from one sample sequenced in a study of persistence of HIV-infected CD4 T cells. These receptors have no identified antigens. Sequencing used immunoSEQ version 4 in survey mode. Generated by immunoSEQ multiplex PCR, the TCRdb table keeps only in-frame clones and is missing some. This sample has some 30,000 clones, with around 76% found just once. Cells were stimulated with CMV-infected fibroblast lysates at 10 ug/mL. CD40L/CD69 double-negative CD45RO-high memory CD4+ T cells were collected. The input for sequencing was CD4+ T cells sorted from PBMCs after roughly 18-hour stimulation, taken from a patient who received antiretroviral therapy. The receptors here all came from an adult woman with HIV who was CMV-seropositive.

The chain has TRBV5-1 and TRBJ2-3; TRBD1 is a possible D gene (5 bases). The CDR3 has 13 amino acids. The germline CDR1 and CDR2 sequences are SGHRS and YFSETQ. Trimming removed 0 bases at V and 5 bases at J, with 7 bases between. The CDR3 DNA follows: TGCGCCAGCAGCTTGGAGACAGTAGATACGCAGTATTTT. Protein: CASSLETVDTQYF.

CDR3 protein: CASSLSGAGVSYEQYF. CDR3 DNA sequence: TGTGCCAGCAGTTTATCGGGGGCAGGGGTGTCCTACGAGCAGTACTTC. The chain recombines TRBV27 with TRBJ2-7; the D gene is possibly TRBD1 (6 bases). Germline V CDR1 and CDR2: MNHEY, SMNVEV (reference sequence). This CDR3 contains 16 residues. V was trimmed by 0 bases and J by 1 base, leaving 13 bases between them.

The CDR3 DNA is TGTGCCAGCAGTGACCTTGGGAATTCTAATTCACCCCTCCACTTT. Translation gives CASSDLGNSNSPLHF. The J gene is TRBJ1-6, the V gene TRBV25-1; D remains unclear. Trimming shortened V by 3 bases and J by 6 bases, and 12 bases separated the two germline ends. CDR1 is MGHDK and CDR2 is SYGVNS in the germline V gene. There are 15 residues in the CDR3. The full variable domain, its missing parts supplied by reference TRBV25-1 and TRBJ1-6, is EADIYQTPRYLVIGTGKKITLECSQTMGHDKMYWYQQDPGMELHLIHYSYGVNSTEKGDLSSESTVSRIRTEHFPLTLESARPSHTSQYLCASSDLGNSNSPLHFGNGTRLTVT.

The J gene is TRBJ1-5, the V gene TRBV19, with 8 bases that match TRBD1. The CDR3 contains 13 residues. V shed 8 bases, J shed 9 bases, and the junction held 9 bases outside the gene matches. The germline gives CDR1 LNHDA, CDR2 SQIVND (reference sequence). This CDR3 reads CASDDRGERPQHF. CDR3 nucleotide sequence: TGTGCCAGTGACGACAGGGGCGAGCGGCCCCAGCATTTT. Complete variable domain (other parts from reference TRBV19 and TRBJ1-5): DGGITQSPKYLFRKEGQNVTLSCEQNLNHDAMYWYRQDPGQGLRLIYYSQIVNDFQKGDIAEGYSVSREKKESFPLTVTSAQKNPTAFYLCASDDRGERPQHFGDGTRLSIL.

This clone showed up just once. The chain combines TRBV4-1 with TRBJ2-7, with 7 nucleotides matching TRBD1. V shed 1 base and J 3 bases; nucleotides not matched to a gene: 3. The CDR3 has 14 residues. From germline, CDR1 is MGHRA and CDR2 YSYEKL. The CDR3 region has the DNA TGCGCCAGCAGCCAAGTACAGGGGAGCTACGAGCAGTACTTC. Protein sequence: CASSQVQGSYEQYF.

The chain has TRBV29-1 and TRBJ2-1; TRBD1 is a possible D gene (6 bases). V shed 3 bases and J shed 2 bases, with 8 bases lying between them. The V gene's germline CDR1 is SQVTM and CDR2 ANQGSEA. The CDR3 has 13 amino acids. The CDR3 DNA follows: TGCAGCGTTGACCGGGACACCTACAATGAGCAGTTCTTC. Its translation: CSVDRDTYNEQFF.

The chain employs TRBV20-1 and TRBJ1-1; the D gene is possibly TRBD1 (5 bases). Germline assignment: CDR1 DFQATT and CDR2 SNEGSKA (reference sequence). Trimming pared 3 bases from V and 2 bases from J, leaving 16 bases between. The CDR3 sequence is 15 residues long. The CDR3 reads CSASIPRDGNTEAFF. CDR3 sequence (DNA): TGCAGTGCTAGTATACCCAGGGACGGCAACACTGAAGCTTTCTTT.